Below are 15 T cell receptor beta chains sequenced from a single sample in a study of blood T cell repertoires in COVID-19. Some clones are missing from TCRdb's copy, which holds only in-frame ones; the method was immunoSEQ multiplex PCR. The sample gives fewer than 85,000 clones, around 79% of which show up once; around 27% is in the top ten. Sample: peripheral blood. Every receptor here comes from a man between 60 and 75 years old with active or convalescent COVID-19.

The rearrangement links TRBV5-1 to TRBJ2-1; D might be TRBD1 (5 bases). The V and J ends lost 3 bases and 13 bases respectively, with 14 bases between them. The CDR3 totals 12 residues. The V gene's germline CDR1 is SGHRS and CDR2 YFSETQ. CDR3 residues: CASSSDRQIQFF. The CDR3 coding sequence is TGCGCCAGCAGCTCAGACCGACAGATTCAGTTCTTC.

This clone was seen more than once but under ten times. The CDR3 nucleotides read TGTGCCAGCAGCCCGACAGGCGGGAACACTGAAGCTTTCTTT. It specifies CASSPTGGNTEAFF. The chain is built from TRBV4-2 and TRBJ1-1, with D possibly TRBD1 on 6 matching bases. Germline CDR1 LGHNA, CDR2 YNFKEQ. The CDR3 has 14 amino acids. V gave up 4 bases and J gave up 1 base, with 10 bases separating them.

J is TRBJ1-6 and V is TRBV7-8; D is unclear. The germline V gene has CDR1 SGHVS and CDR2 FQNEAQ. The CDR3 extends over 15 amino acids. V was pared by 4 bases and J by 6 bases, with 13 bases between. CDR3 nucleotide sequence: TGTGCCAGCAGCTCACTGCAGGCGGGTAATTCACCCCTCCACTTT. Translation gives CASSSLQAGNSPLHF.

This rearrangement joins TRBV3-1 (or the pseudogene TRBV3-2) to TRBJ1-2, with D possibly being TRBD1 (6 bases). V shed 1 base and J shed 5 bases, with 14 bases lying between them. Germline values: CDR1 LGHDT, CDR2 YNNKEL (reference sequence). This CDR3 is built from 15 residues. The CDR3 region is CASSQVSRQGYGYTF. The CDR3 DNA reads as TGTGCCAGCAGCCAAGTCAGCAGGCAGGGGTATGGCTACACCTTC.

The V and J genes are TRBV19 and TRBJ2-7; 7 bases fit TRBD2. Germline CDR1 reads LNHDA; CDR2 reads SQIVND (reference sequence). V dropped 3 bases and J dropped 4; count of bases not matched to a gene: 6. The CDR3 length is 14 residues. In nucleotides, the CDR3 is TGTGCCAGTAGTATTTCCGGACTAGAATACGAGCAGTACTTC. Translated, it gives CASSISGLEYEQYF.

The table lists this clone with a few counts. The chain combines TRBV27 with TRBJ1-5; 7 positions agree with TRBD1. After removal of 7 bases from V and 2 bases from J, the junction contained 17 bases not matched to a gene. CDR1 is MNHEY, CDR2 SMNVEV, per germline (reference sequence). This CDR3 is 18 amino acids long. DNA for the CDR3: TGTGCCAGCAAACCCGGGACAGTCGGCTTAGGAGGCAATCAGCCCCAGCATTTT. The encoded protein is CASKPGTVGLGGNQPQHF.

The genes are TRBV5-8 and TRBJ2-7, with 10 bases matching TRBD1. The CDR3 sequence is 15 residues long. V shed 7 bases and J 2 bases; nucleotides not matched to a gene: 9. Germline CDR1 and CDR2: SGHTS and YDEGEE. The CDR3 reads CASPSRDRGTYEQYF. The CDR3 coding sequence is TGTGCCAGCCCTTCCCGGGACAGGGGTACCTACGAGCAGTACTTC.

The rearrangement joins TRBV24-1 to TRBJ2-3; D is unresolved. CDR1 KGHDR and CDR2 SFDVKD come from the germline V gene. The CDR3 length is 14 residues. Trimming cost V 2 bases and J 2 bases, with 7 bases left between them. The CDR3 protein is CATSDSSATDTQYF. CDR3 coding DNA: TGTGCCACCAGTGATTCCAGCGCCACAGATACGCAGTATTTT.

This clone has just a few counts. CDR3 sequence reads: CASSGTGNGYTF. DNA for the CDR3: TGTGCCAGCAGCGGGACAGGGAATGGCTACACCTTC. This chain uses TRBV3-1 (or the pseudogene TRBV3-2) with TRBJ1-2; 9 bases match TRBD1. From germline, CDR1 is LGHDT and CDR2 YNNKEL (reference sequence). CDR3 length: 12 amino acids. V lost 5 bases, J lost 6 bases, and 1 base stayed unmatched.

The genes are TRBV5-3 and TRBJ2-7; TRBD2 might be the D (6 bases). TRBV5-3 is an open reading frame, and its role is uncertain. Trimming pared 4 bases from V and 3 bases from J, leaving 14 bases between. This CDR3 is 14 amino acids long. CDR3 loop: CARSHCVADYEQYF. The CDR3 DNA reads TGTGCCAGAAGCCATTGTGTAGCGGACTACGAGCAGTACTTC.

The chain uses TRBV28 and TRBJ1-3; unclear D gene. The V end was cut by 2 bases, the J end by 9 bases, with 8 bases between. Germline assignment: CDR1 MDHEN and CDR2 SYDVKM. This CDR3 spans 12 amino acids. This CDR3 reads CASSLPTGTIYF. In nucleotides, the CDR3 is TGTGCCAGCAGTTTACCTACGGGCACCATATATTTT. Together with reference TRBV28 and TRBJ1-3, the CDR3 gives the full variable domain: DVKVTQSSRYLVKRTGEKVFLECVQDMDHENMFWYRQDPGLGLRLIYFSYDVKMKEKGDIPEGYSVSREKKERFSLILESASTNQTSMYLCASSLPTGTIYFGEGSWLTVV.

A remark on this clone: One end of the junction is discordant with germline, which a read error may explain. The chain links TRBV28 to TRBJ1-4; TRBD1 aligns across 9 bases. The CDR3 runs to 14 residues. Germline CDR1 MDHEN, CDR2 SYDVKM. In DNA form, the CDR3 reads TGTGCCAGCAGTTTATCCGCGTGGGGACAGGGTTTGCTTTTT. Protein sequence: CASSLSAWGQGLLF. Filled out from reference TRBV28 and TRBJ1-4, the complete variable domain reads DVKVTQSSRYLVKRTGEKVFLECVQDMDHENMFWYRQDPGLGLRLIYFSYDVKMKEKGDIPEGYSVSREKKERFSLILESASTNQTSMYLCASSLSAWGQGLLFGSGTQLSVL.

Ten or more counts support this clone. This chain links TRBV28 with TRBJ1-4, with 7 bases identical to TRBD1. CDR3 length: 13 residues. The ends lost 4 bases at V and 7 bases at J; junction bases unmatched: 3. From germline, CDR1 is MDHEN and CDR2 SYDVKM. CDR3: CASSYRGVEKLFF. The CDR3 DNA reads as TGTGCCAGCAGTTACAGGGGTGTTGAAAAACTGTTTTTT.

The rearrangement links TRBV5-1 to TRBJ2-2; possible D gene TRBD1, 6 bases. V gave up 2 bases and J gave up 3 bases, with 11 bases separating them. CDR3 length: 15 amino acids. From germline, CDR1 is SGHRS and CDR2 YFSETQ. CDR3 loop: CASSLGQSDTGELFF. The CDR3 bases are TGCGCCAGCAGCTTAGGACAGTCGGACACCGGGGAGCTGTTTTTT. Drawing the rest from reference TRBV5-1 and TRBJ2-2, the complete variable domain is KAGVTQTPRYLIKTRGQQVTLSCSPISGHRSVSWYQQTPGQGLQFLFEYFSETQRNKGNFPGRFSGRQFSNSRSEMNVSTLELGDSALYLCASSLGQSDTGELFFGEGSRLTVL.

CDR3 in amino acids: CASSLGQGHGEQYF. DNA for the CDR3: TGTGCCAGTAGTCTCGGACAGGGGCATGGGGAGCAGTACTTC. The chain joins TRBV19 to TRBJ2-7, with TRBD1 matching over 9 bases. V gave up 5 bases and J gave up 7 bases; unmatched junction bases: 9. The CDR3 has 14 amino acids. Germline CDR1 reads LNHDA; CDR2 reads SQIVND (reference sequence). The full variable domain, with the rest looked up from reference TRBV19 and TRBJ2-7, is DGGITQSPKYLFRKEGQNVTLSCEQNLNHDAMYWYRQDPGQGLRLIYYSQIVNDFQKGDIAEGYSVSREKKESFPLTVTSAQKNPTAFYLCASSLGQGHGEQYFGPGTRLTVT.